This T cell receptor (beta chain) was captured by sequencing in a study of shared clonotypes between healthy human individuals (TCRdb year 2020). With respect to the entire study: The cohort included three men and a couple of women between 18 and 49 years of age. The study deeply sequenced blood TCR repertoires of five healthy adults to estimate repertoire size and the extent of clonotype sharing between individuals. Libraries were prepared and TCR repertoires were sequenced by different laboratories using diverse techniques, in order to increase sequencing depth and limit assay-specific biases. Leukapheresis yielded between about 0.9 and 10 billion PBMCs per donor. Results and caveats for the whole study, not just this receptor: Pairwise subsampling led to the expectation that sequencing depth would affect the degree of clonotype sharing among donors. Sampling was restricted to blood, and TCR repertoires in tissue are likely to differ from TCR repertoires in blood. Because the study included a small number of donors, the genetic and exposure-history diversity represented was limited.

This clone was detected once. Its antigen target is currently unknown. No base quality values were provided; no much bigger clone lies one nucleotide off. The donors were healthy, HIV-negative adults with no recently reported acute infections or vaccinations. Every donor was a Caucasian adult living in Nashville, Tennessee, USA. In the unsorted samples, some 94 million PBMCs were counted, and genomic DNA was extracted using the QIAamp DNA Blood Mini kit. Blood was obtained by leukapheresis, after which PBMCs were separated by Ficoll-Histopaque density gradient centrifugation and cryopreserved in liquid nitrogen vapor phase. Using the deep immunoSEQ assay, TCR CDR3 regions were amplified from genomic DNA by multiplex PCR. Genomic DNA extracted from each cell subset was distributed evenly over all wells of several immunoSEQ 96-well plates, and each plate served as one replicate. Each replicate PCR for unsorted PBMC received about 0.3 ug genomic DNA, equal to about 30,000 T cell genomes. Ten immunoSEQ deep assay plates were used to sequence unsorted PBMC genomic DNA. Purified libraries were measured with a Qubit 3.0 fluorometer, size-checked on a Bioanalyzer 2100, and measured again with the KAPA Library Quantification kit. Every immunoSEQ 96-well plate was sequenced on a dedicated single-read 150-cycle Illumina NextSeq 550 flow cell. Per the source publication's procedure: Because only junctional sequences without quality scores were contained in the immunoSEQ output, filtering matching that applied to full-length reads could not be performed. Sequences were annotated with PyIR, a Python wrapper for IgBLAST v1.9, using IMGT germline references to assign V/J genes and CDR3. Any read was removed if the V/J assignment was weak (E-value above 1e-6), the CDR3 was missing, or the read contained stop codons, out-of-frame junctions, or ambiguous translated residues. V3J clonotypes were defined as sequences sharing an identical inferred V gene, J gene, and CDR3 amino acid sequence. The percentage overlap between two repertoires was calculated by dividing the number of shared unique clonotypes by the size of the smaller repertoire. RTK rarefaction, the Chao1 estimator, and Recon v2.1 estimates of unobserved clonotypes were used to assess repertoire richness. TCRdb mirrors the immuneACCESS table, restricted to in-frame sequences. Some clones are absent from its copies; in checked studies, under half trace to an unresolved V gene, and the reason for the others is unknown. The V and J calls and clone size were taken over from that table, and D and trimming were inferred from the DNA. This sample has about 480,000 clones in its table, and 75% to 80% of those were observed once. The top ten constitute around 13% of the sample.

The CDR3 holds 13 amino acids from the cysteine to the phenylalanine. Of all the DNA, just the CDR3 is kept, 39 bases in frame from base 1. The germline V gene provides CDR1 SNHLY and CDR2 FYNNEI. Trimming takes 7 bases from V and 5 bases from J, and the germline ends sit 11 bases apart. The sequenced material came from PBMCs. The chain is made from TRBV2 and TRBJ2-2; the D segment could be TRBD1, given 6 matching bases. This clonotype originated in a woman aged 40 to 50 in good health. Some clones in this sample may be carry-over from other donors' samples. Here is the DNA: TGTGCCAGCATCAGGGGTAGGACCGGGGAGCTGTTTTTT. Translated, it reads CASIRGRTGELFF.